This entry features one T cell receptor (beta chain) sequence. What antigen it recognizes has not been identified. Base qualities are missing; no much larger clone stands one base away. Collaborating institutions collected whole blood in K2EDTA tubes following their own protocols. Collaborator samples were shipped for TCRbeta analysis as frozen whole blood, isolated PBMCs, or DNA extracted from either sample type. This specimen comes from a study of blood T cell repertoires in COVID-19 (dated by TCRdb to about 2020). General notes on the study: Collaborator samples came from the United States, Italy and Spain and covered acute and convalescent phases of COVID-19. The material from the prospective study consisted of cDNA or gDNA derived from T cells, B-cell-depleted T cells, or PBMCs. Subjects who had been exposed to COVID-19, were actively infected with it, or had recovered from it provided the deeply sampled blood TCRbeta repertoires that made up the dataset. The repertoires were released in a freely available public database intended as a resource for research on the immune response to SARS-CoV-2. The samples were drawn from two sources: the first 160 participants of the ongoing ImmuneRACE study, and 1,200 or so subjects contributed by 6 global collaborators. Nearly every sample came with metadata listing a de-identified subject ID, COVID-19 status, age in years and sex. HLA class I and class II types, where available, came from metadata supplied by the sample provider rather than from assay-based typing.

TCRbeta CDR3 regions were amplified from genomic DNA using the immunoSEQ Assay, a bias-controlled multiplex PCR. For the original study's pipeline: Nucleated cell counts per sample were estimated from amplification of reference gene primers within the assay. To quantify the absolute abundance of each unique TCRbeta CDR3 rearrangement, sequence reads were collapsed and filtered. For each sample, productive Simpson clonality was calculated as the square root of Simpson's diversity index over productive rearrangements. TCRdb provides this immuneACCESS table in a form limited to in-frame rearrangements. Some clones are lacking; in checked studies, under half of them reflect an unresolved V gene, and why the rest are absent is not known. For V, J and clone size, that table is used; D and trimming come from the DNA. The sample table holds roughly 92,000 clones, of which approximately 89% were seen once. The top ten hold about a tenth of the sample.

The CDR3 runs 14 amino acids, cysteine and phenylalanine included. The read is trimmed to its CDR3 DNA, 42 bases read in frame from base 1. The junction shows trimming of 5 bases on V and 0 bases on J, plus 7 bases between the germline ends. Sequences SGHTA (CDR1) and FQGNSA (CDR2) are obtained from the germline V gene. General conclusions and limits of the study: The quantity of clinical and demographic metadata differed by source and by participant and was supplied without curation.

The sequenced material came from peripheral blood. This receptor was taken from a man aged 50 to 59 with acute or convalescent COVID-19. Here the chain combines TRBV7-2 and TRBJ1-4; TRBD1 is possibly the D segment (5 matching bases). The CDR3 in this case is CASSPTATNEKLFF. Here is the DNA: TGTGCCAGCAGCCCGACAGCAACTAATGAAAAACTGTTTTTT.